Listed below are T cell receptor beta chains from one sample, sequenced in a study of blood T cell repertoires in COVID-19. Assay: immunoSEQ multiplex PCR; the TCRdb copy retains only in-frame clones and omits some. Among some 150,000 clones, approximately 90% were seen once, and the ten largest hold 0.95% to 1.5%. The sample consisted of PBMCs or T cells enriched from blood (not recorded which). The receptors originated from a woman in her thirties with acute COVID-19. The CDR3 runs from the conserved cysteine through the conserved F or W. D genes are given only for firm matches. Size tells how often a clone was seen (once, few, many) or the class of an expanded clone, and some rows leave it out.

D gene: -
clone size: once
J gene: TRBJ2-1
V gene: TRBV9
CDR3 protein: CASSRRAGVSPPQANEQFF
CDR3 DNA: TGTGCCAGCAGCAGGCGAGCGGGCGTCTCTCCCCCGCAAGCCAATGAGCAGTTCTTC

D gene: TRBD1
clone size: -
J gene: TRBJ1-5
V gene: TRBV5-6
CDR3 protein: CASSEMGQGLEPQHF
CDR3 DNA: TGTGCCAGCAGCGAGATGGGACAGGGGCTGGAGCCCCAGCATTTT

D gene: TRBD1
clone size: -
J gene: TRBJ2-7
V gene: TRBV10-2
CDR3 protein: CASSRGQGGEQYF
CDR3 DNA: TGCGCCAGCAGCCGCGGACAGGGGGGCGAGCAGTACTTC

D gene: TRBD2
clone size: -
J gene: TRBJ2-5
V gene: TRBV7-6
CDR3 protein: CASSVGTSGNQETQYF
CDR3 DNA: TGTGCCAGCAGCGTCGGGACTAGCGGGAACCAAGAGACCCAGTACTTC

D gene: -
clone size: -
J gene: TRBJ2-1
V gene: TRBV27
CDR3 protein: CASKLRGIMAHNEQFF
CDR3 DNA: TGTGCCAGCAAACTAAGGGGTATCATGGCACACAATGAGCAGTTCTTC

D gene: -
clone size: -
J gene: TRBJ2-3
V gene: TRBV18
CDR3 protein: CASSPKITDTQYF
CDR3 DNA: TGTGCCAGCTCACCCAAAATCACAGATACGCAGTATTTT

D gene: -
clone size: -
J gene: TRBJ1-2
V gene: TRBV12-3/TRBV12-4
CDR3 protein: CASRQGDGYTF
CDR3 DNA: TGTGCCAGCCGGCAGGGCGATGGCTACACCTTC

D gene: TRBD2
clone size: once
J gene: TRBJ2-6
V gene: TRBV7-9
CDR3 protein: CASTLAMRESSGANVLTF
CDR3 DNA: TGTGCCAGCACCTTGGCCATGCGGGAGAGCTCTGGGGCCAACGTCCTGACTTTC

D gene: -
clone size: -
J gene: TRBJ2-6
V gene: TRBV5-5
CDR3 protein: CASSLAGSGANVLTF
CDR3 DNA: TGTGCCAGCAGCTTGGCGGGATCTGGGGCCAACGTCCTGACTTTC

D gene: -
clone size: -
J gene: TRBJ2-7
V gene: TRBV30
CDR3 protein: CAWEKTVYEQYF
CDR3 DNA: TGTGCCTGGGAAAAGACAGTCTACGAGCAGTACTTC

D gene: TRBD1
clone size: -
J gene: TRBJ2-3
V gene: TRBV30
CDR3 protein: CAWETGGGTDTQYF
CDR3 DNA: TGTGCCTGGGAGACAGGGGGAGGCACAGATACGCAGTATTTT

D gene: -
clone size: -
J gene: TRBJ1-2
V gene: TRBV3-1/TRBV3-2
CDR3 protein: CASSQEAGRYYGYTF
CDR3 DNA: TGTGCCAGCAGCCAAGAGGCAGGGAGGTACTATGGCTACACCTTC

D gene: TRBD2
clone size: -
J gene: TRBJ2-7
V gene: TRBV29-1
CDR3 protein: CSVVKRGYEQYF
CDR3 DNA: TGCAGCGTTGTAAAGCGGGGCTACGAGCAGTACTTC

D gene: TRBD2
clone size: -
J gene: TRBJ2-3
V gene: TRBV18
CDR3 protein: CASSPSGSGDTQYF
CDR3 DNA: TGTGCCAGCTCTCCTAGCGGGAGCGGGGATACGCAGTATTTT

D gene: -
clone size: -
J gene: TRBJ1-2
V gene: TRBV6-5
CDR3 protein: CASSSTGGYTF
CDR3 DNA: TGTGCCAGCAGTTCAACAGGAGGCTACACCTTC

D gene: -
clone size: few
J gene: TRBJ1-2
V gene: TRBV25-1
CDR3 protein: CASSEPTENYGYTF
CDR3 DNA: TGTGCCAGCAGTGAACCGACAGAAAACTATGGCTACACCTTC

D gene: TRBD1
clone size: -
J gene: TRBJ1-2
V gene: TRBV24-1
CDR3 protein: CATSLSPGQGAKNYGYTF
CDR3 DNA: TGTGCCACCAGTCTTTCTCCGGGACAGGGGGCGAAGAACTATGGCTACACCTTC

D gene: TRBD1
clone size: -
J gene: TRBJ1-4
V gene: TRBV7-2
CDR3 protein: CASSLDRGTNEKLFF
CDR3 DNA: TGTGCCAGCAGCTTAGACAGGGGAACTAATGAAAAACTGTTTTTT